This T cell receptor (beta chain) was sequenced in a study of shared clonotypes between healthy human individuals. Study-level information: Per-donor plates numbered three CD4 naive, three CD4 memory, two CD8 naive and one CD8 memory.

TCRdb's copy holds only in-frame clones and misses some; the assay was immunoSEQ multiplex PCR. The sample includes about 2.1 million clones, about 94% of them seen just once. This clone has a single count. Antigen: not known. Trimming took 2 bases from V and 4 from J, leaving 15 bases between them. This CDR3 is built from 15 residues. Germline V gives CDR1 SGHKS, CDR2 YYEKEE (reference sequence). General study results and limits: Sampling included only blood; tissue repertoires likely differ. At large depth, rarefaction still showed sorted-subset sequencing to be incomplete.

In the naive CD8 group, cells lacked CD45RO and were positively selected for CCR7, so terminally differentiated effector memory CD45RA+ cells were left out. Specimen: naive CD8+ T cells from PBMCs. The receptor comes from a man aged 18-30 years in good health. Some clones in this sample may be carry-over from other donors' samples. The J gene is TRBJ1-1, the V gene TRBV5-5; TRBD1 is a possible D gene (6 bases). This CDR3 is CASSFYRVRGTEAFF. CDR3 bases: TGTGCCAGCAGCTTTTACAGGGTGAGGGGCACTGAAGCTTTCTTT.